The present TCR beta chain was sequenced within a study of blood T cells in healthy people across ages. Broader study findings: A roughly linear fall in TCR beta diversity per million T cells was seen with increasing age.

Through a sample-barcoded 5' primer and a J-beta primer mix, a second PCR was run for about 7 to 12 cycles. TCRdb itself ran the 5' RACE reads through MiXCR, one entry per CDR3 protein. The sample lists more than 1.4 million distinct CDR3 sequences; roughly 45% were seen once. The CDR3 contains 16 residues. Trimming cost V 3 bases and J 3 bases; bases outside gene matches: 9. Germline CDR1 is DFQATT and CDR2 is SNEGSKA (reference sequence). The sample holds a few counts of this clonotype. Its target is not known. The rearrangement links TRBV20-1 to TRBJ2-3, with TRBD2 matching 10 bases. This TCR was sampled from a woman aged 18 to 35 in good health. Source material: blood. CDR3 region: CSASGKREGPTDTQYF. For the CDR3, the DNA is TGCAGTGCTAGTGGGAAGCGGGAGGGCCCGACAGATACGCAGTATTTT.